This T cell receptor (beta chain) was identified during a study of shared clonotypes between healthy human individuals. Study information: Aged 18 to 49, the donors were a couple of women and three men.

Donors comprised only Caucasian adults living in Nashville, Tennessee. Worth noting for this clone: The antigen is not known.

Profiled with immunoSEQ multiplex PCR; TCRdb holds only in-frame clones, not every one. The table includes approximately 2.4 million clones, 90% to 97% detected once. Germline-derived CDR1 and CDR2 are LNHNV and YYDKDF (reference sequence). Trimming removed 3 bases from V and 4 bases from J, with 12 bases in between. The CDR3 is 14 residues long. Study-level results: Among donors, the sharing of clonotypes was expected to be influenced by sequencing depth. Even with large depth, rarefaction showed that sorted-subset sequencing was incomplete.

This receptor was obtained from a man between 18 and 35 years old in good health. Material for sequencing was naive CD4+ T cells sorted from blood. Regarding subset: CD45RA+ positively selected. V usage is TRBV15 and J usage is TRBJ2-5; no clear D gene. CDR3 protein: CATSSRQLRETQYF. Written as DNA, the CDR3 is TGTGCCACCAGCAGCCGCCAATTAAGAGAGACCCAGTACTTC.